The 25 T cell receptor beta chains below all came from one sample that was sequenced in a study of T cell repertoires in cytomegalovirus infection. TCRdb fed the reads into MiXCR, producing one record per CDR3 protein. The table records approximately 500,000 distinct CDR3 sequences, 15% to 20% of them present only once. Material for sequencing was CD8+ T cells from PBMCs. The receptors were gathered from a human donor in good health (CMV status not recorded). Some clones in this sample may be carry-over from other donors' samples.

This clonotype was observed a handful of times. CDR3 bases: TGTGCCAGCAGCCCCGGGACAGGGGGCATGTACACTGAAGCTTTCTTT. Its translation: CASSPGTGGMYTEAFF. The chain is built from TRBV5-5 and TRBJ1-1; TRBD1 aligns across 12 bases. Germline V gene data show CDR1 as SGHKS and CDR2 as YYEKEE (reference sequence). The V gene end was trimmed by 4 bases and the J gene end by 3 bases; junction bases not matched to a gene: 7. The CDR3 is 16 amino acids.

In this sample, this clonotype turned up many times. The gene calls are TRBV12-5 and TRBJ2-1; D remains unclear. Germline V gene data show CDR1 as LGHNT and CDR2 as FRNRAP. V lost 6 bases and J 7 bases, leaving 10 bases between the germline ends. This CDR3 region has 12 residues. The CDR3 nucleotides read TGTGCTAGTGGCGAGGACCCTAATGAGCAGTTCTTC. Its translation is CASGEDPNEQFF.

The rearrangement links TRBV3-1 to TRBJ1-2; a possible D gene is TRBD1 (5 bases). The CDR3 has 16 amino acids. V lost 4 bases to trimming and J lost 5 bases, with 20 bases between them. The germline gives CDR1 LGHDT, CDR2 YNNKEL (reference sequence). The CDR3 DNA reads TGTGCCAGCAGCCCTCTAGGAGGGGAAGGAGGGTATGGCTACACCTTC. Protein product: CASSPLGGEGGYGYTF.

This clonotype was counted at least ten times. The rearrangement links TRBV19 to TRBJ1-3, with 8 bases lining up with TRBD1. The CDR3 length is 18 residues. Germline CDR1 reads LNHDA; CDR2 reads SQIVND (reference sequence). The V segment lost 9 bases and the J segment 2 bases; nucleotides outside the gene matches: 18. Here the CDR3 DNA reads TGTGCCAGCGAGGACAGGGTGGGACGGGAAGAAACTGGAAACACCATATATTTT. It yields the protein CASEDRVGREETGNTIYF.

The V and J genes are TRBV12-3 or TRBV12-4 and TRBJ2-1, with 7 bases that match TRBD1. V shed 3 bases and J 3 bases; nucleotides not matched to a gene: 5. The CDR3 has 15 residues. The CDR3: CASSFRDRVYNEQFF. The CDR3 coding sequence is TGTGCCAGCAGTTTCCGGGACAGAGTCTACAATGAGCAGTTCTTC.

J is TRBJ2-1 and V is TRBV9; no clear D gene. V lost 4 bases and J lost 0, with 11 bases in between. Germline lookup yields CDR1 SGDLS and CDR2 YYNGEE. CDR3 length: 15 residues. The CDR3 DNA reads as TGTGCCAGCAGCCCTCACTCTATCTCCTACAATGAGCAGTTCTTC. Its protein product is CASSPHSISYNEQFF.

Many counts were recorded for this clonotype. The rearrangement links TRBV12-3 or TRBV12-4 to TRBJ2-3, with a tentative D call TRBD2 (5 bases). Trimming stripped 2 bases from V and 2 bases from J, with 17 bases between. The CDR3 runs 17 residues. CDR3 nucleotide sequence: TGTGCCAGCAGTTTAATCTCGACTAAAACCTCCACAGATACGCAGTATTTT. Its protein product is CASSLISTKTSTDTQYF.

This clonotype was picked up many times. J is TRBJ2-1 and V is TRBV4-1; D is undetermined. V was clipped by 1 base and J by 0 bases, with 10 bases between them. The CDR3 is made up of 16 amino acids. Germline V gives CDR1 MGHRA, CDR2 YSYEKL. CDR3 nucleotide sequence: TGCGCCAGCAGCCAAGGACTGATGAGCTCCTACAATGAGCAGTTCTTC. Amino acids: CASSQGLMSSYNEQFF.

This clonotype was seen at least ten times. The rearrangement uses TRBV27 and TRBJ1-1; no definite D call. Germline V CDR1 and CDR2: MNHEY, SMNVEV (reference sequence). This CDR3 is 14 amino acids long. Trimming cost V 4 bases and J 0 bases, with 9 bases left between them. The CDR3, as DNA: TGTGCCAGCAGTTACAGAGCAGTGAACACTGAAGCTTTCTTT. The encoded protein is CASSYRAVNTEAFF.

This clonotype has just a few counts. The rearrangement joins TRBV11-2 to TRBJ1-2; 8 bases align to TRBD1. Trimming removed 1 base from V and 5 bases from J; junction bases left unmatched: 18. This CDR3 contains 19 residues. The germline V gene has CDR1 SGHAT and CDR2 FQNNGV. The chain's CDR3 is CASSLGPSKTGTGGYGYTF. In nucleotides, the CDR3 is TGTGCCAGCAGCTTAGGGCCTTCGAAGACCGGGACAGGAGGTTATGGCTACACCTTC.

This clonotype was detected only a few times. This rearrangement joins TRBV5-1 to TRBJ1-4; 7 bases align to TRBD1. V gave up 1 base and J gave up 4 bases; unmatched junction bases: 7. Germline CDR1 reads SGHRS; CDR2 reads YFSETQ. This CDR3 has 16 residues. CDR3 in amino acids: CASSLRDSGRNEKLFF. Written as DNA, the CDR3 is TGCGCCAGCAGCTTGAGGGACAGCGGCCGTAATGAAAAACTGTTTTTT.

Comment on this clonotype: Since a much larger clone is just one base distant, this may be a read error. The chain links TRBV6-5 to TRBJ1-1, with no clear D. Germline V gene lookup returns CDR1 MNHEY and CDR2 SVGAGI. The CDR3 spans 14 residues. CDR3 loop: CASSRQNLKTEAFF. DNA of the CDR3: TGTGCCAGCAGTCGCCAGAACCTGAAAACTGAAGCTTTCTTT.

This clonotype was counted a single time. This may come from a read error, since a much larger clone is one base off. V is TRBV7-3 and J is TRBJ1-3; D not resolved. V lost 7 bases, J lost 6 bases, and 22 bases lay in between. The CDR3 is 16 amino acids. Germline V gene data show CDR1 as SGHTA and CDR2 as FQGTGA. CDR3 amino acids: CASIPAGYPNENTIYF. The CDR3 DNA sequence: TGTGCCAGCATTCCCGCAGGCTATCCCAATGAAAACACCATATATTTT.

This clonotype was seen more than once but under ten times. The chain combines TRBV9 with TRBJ2-7; weak D call: TRBD2 (6 bases). Germline loops: CDR1 SGDLS, CDR2 YYNGEE. V lost 0 bases and J lost 0, with 10 bases in between. The CDR3 runs 15 residues. For the CDR3, the DNA is TGTGCCAGCAGCGTAGACGGGAGTCTCTCCTACGAGCAGTACTTC. Translating gives CASSVDGSLSYEQYF.

V is TRBV20-1 and J is TRBJ2-1; 7 nucleotides match TRBD1. Germline values: CDR1 DFQATT, CDR2 SNEGSKA (reference sequence). The CDR3 has 14 residues. After removal of 3 bases from V and 6 bases from J, the junction contained 8 bases not matched to a gene. CDR3 DNA sequence: TGCAGTGCTAGGAGTTCGGACAGGATCAATGAGCAGTTCTTC. It codes for CSARSSDRINEQFF.

This clonotype showed up many times. Here the CDR3 reads CASSTDSGYTF. The CDR3 DNA reads as TGTGCCAGCAGCACGGACAGTGGCTACACCTTC. The J gene is TRBJ1-2, the V gene TRBV7-9; tentatively, D is TRBD1 (6 bases). V lost 5 bases and J 7 bases, leaving 8 bases between the germline ends. Per the germline V gene, CDR1 is SEHNR and CDR2 is FQNEAQ (reference sequence). CDR3 length equals 11 residues.

At least ten counts were recorded for this clonotype. The chain links TRBV7-6 to TRBJ2-7; D may be TRBD2 (6 bases). V was pared by 5 bases and J by 2 bases, with 16 bases between. This CDR3 is built from 15 residues. Germline values: CDR1 SGHVS, CDR2 FNYEAQ. CDR3 coding DNA: TGTGCCAGCAGCGCCGGCGCGGGGACCACCTACGAGCAGTACTTC. This gives the protein CASSAGAGTTYEQYF.

V and J are TRBV29-1 and TRBJ1-2, with 7 nucleotides matching TRBD1. This CDR3 is 13 amino acids long. With V trimmed by 0 bases and J by 8 bases, 6 bases remained unmatched. CDR1 and CDR2 from the germline V gene are SQVTM and ANQGSEA. The CDR3 protein is CSVEDPQGPGYTF. CDR3 DNA sequence: TGCAGCGTTGAAGATCCACAGGGGCCCGGCTACACCTTC.

The chain is built from TRBV5-1 and TRBJ2-4, with 8 bases that match TRBD1. The germline gives CDR1 SGHRS, CDR2 YFSETQ. After removal of 0 bases from V and 7 bases from J, the junction contained 3 bases not matched to a gene. This CDR3 has 14 residues. DNA for the CDR3: TGCGCCAGCAGCTTGGGACAGGGGTGGAACATTCAGTACTTC. It specifies CASSLGQGWNIQYF.

V is TRBV7-9 and J is TRBJ1-2; TRBD1 might be the D (6 bases). V lost 1 base, J lost 6 bases, and 12 bases lay in between. CDR1 is SEHNR and CDR2 is FQNEAQ in the germline V gene (reference sequence). There are 14 residues in the CDR3. The CDR3 here is CASSLGAGDDGYTF. The CDR3 nucleotides read TGTGCCAGCAGCTTAGGGGCAGGGGATGATGGCTACACCTTC.

This clonotype was counted a few times. CDR3 in amino acids: CASSWADRPDTQYF. DNA of the CDR3: TGTGCCAGCAGTTGGGCCGACAGACCAGATACGCAGTATTTT. This chain uses TRBV2 with TRBJ2-3; maybe TRBD1 (5 bases). The ends were cut back, 5 bases at V and 4 bases at J, with 13 bases in the middle. CDR3 length: 14 residues. The germline V gene has CDR1 SNHLY and CDR2 FYNNEI.

The chain employs TRBV20-1 and TRBJ2-2, with 10 bases lining up with TRBD2. CDR3 length: 16 amino acids. CDR1 and CDR2 (germline): DFQATT, SNEGSKA (reference sequence). J was trimmed by 2 bases and V by 3 bases; bases with no gene match: 6. CDR3 amino acids: CSASLAGVYNTGELFF. The CDR3 DNA follows: TGCAGTGCTAGCCTAGCGGGAGTGTATAACACCGGGGAGCTGTTTTTT.

This clonotype was found many times. This chain connects TRBV28 to TRBJ1-1, with D possibly matching TRBD1 (5 bases). The CDR3 consists of 17 residues. Germline CDR1 reads MDHEN; CDR2 reads SYDVKM. Trimming removed 4 bases at V and 2 bases at J, with 20 bases between. CDR3 sequence reads: CASSSYLLTELNTEAFF. CDR3 coding DNA: TGTGCCAGCAGTTCCTATCTCCTGACAGAGCTAAACACTGAAGCTTTCTTT. The full variable domain, completed using reference TRBV28 and TRBJ1-1, is DVKVTQSSRYLVKRTGEKVFLECVQDMDHENMFWYRQDPGLGLRLIYFSYDVKMKEKGDIPEGYSVSREKKERFSLILESASTNQTSMYLCASSSYLLTELNTEAFFGQGTRLTVV.

The chain is built from TRBV14 and TRBJ1-2; maybe TRBD1 (5 bases). CDR1 SGHDN and CDR2 FVKESK come from the germline V gene. The length of the CDR3 is 18 residues. The germline V and J ends were trimmed by 4 bases and 2 bases, with 23 bases remaining between them. CDR3 sequence (DNA): TGTGCCAGCAGCCCATACAGGAAAGCGCGAATCCCAAACTATGGCTACACCTTC. Its protein is CASSPYRKARIPNYGYTF. Full variable domain (missing parts from reference TRBV14 and TRBJ1-2): EAGVTQFPSHSVIEKGQTVTLRCDPISGHDNLYWYRRVMGKEIKFLLHFVKESKQDESGMPNNRFLAERTGGTYSTLKVQPAELEDSGVYFCASSPYRKARIPNYGYTFGSGTRLTVV.

This chain links TRBV24-1 with TRBJ1-2, with 7 bases matching TRBD1. CDR1 KGHDR and CDR2 SFDVKD come from the germline V gene. The ends lost 2 bases at V and 4 bases at J; junction bases unmatched: 3. The CDR3 is made up of 14 amino acids. The CDR3, as DNA: TGTGCCACCAGTGATTCCGGGACAGCCTATGGCTACACCTTC. Its translation is CATSDSGTAYGYTF.